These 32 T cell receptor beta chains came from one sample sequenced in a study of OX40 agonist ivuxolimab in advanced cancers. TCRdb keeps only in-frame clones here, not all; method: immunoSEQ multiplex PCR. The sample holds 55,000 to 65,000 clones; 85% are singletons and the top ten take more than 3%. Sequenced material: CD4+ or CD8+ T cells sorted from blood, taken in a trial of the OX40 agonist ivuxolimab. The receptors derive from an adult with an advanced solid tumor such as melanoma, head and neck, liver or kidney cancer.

The CDR3 nucleotides read TGCGCCAGCAGCCGCGGCAGGGGGATGAACACTGAAGCTTTCTTT. Translated, it gives CASSRGRGMNTEAFF. The chain joins TRBV4-1 to TRBJ1-1; TRBD1 aligns across 7 bases. Germline CDR1 MGHRA, CDR2 YSYEKL. V gave up 4 bases and J gave up 0 bases; unmatched junction bases: 5. This CDR3 is built from 15 residues.

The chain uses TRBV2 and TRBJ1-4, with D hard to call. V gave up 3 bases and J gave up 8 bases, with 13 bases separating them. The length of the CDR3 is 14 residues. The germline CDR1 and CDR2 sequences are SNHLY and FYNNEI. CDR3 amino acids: CASSDDVPSEKLFF. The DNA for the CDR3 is TGTGCCAGCAGTGACGACGTCCCAAGCGAAAAACTGTTTTTT.

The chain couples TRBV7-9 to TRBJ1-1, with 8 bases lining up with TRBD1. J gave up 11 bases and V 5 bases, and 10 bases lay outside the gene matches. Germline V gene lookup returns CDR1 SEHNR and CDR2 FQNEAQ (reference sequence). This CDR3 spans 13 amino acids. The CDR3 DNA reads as TGTGCCAGCAGCCCCCCAAGTCGGGACAGGGCTTTCTTT. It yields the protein CASSPPSRDRAFF.

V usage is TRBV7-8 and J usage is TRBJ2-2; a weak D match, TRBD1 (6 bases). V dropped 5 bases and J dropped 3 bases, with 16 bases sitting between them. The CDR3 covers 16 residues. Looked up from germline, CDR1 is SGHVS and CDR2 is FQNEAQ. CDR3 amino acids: CASSPGGGADTGELFF. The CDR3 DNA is TGTGCCAGCAGCCCAGGTGGGGGCGCGGACACCGGGGAGCTGTTTTTT.

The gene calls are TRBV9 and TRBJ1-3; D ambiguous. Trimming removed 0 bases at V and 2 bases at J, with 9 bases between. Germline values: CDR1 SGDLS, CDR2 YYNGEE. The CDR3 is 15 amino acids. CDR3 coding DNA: TGTGCCAGCAGCGTAGCCCCACGGACTGGAAACACCATATATTTT. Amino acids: CASSVAPRTGNTIYF.

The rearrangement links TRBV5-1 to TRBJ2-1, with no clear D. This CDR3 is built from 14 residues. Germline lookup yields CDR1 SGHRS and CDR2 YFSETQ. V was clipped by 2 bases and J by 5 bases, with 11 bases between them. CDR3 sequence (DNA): TGCGCCAGCAGCTTCAAGACTGAGAACAATGAGCAGTTCTTC. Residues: CASSFKTENNEQFF.

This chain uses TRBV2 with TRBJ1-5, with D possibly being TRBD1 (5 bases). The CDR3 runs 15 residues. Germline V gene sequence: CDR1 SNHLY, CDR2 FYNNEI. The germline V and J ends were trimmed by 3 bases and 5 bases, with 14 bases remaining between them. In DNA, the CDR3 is TGTGCCAGCAGTGAGTATTCAGGGAACTATCAGCCCCAGCATTTT. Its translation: CASSEYSGNYQPQHF.

CDR3 bases: TGTGCCATCAGTGAGTCTAGCGGGAACTACGAGCAGTACTTC. Translating it yields CAISESSGNYEQYF. The V and J genes are TRBV10-3 and TRBJ2-7, with 8 nucleotides matching TRBD2. V lost 0 bases, J lost 3 bases, and 1 base stayed unmatched. CDR1 and CDR2 from the germline V gene are ENHRY and SYGVKD. This CDR3 has 14 residues.

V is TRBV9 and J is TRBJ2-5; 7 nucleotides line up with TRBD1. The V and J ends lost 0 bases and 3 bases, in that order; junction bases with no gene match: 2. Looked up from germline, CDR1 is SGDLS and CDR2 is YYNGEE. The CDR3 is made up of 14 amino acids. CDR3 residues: CASSVVGTEETQYF. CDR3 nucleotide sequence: TGTGCCAGCAGCGTAGTTGGGACAGAAGAGACCCAGTACTTC.

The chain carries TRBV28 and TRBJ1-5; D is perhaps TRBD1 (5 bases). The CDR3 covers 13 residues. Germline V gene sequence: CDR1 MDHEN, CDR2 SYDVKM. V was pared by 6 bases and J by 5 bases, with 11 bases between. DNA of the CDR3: TGTGCCAGCAGCTTGGACACCTATCAGCCCCAGCATTTT. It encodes CASSLDTYQPQHF.

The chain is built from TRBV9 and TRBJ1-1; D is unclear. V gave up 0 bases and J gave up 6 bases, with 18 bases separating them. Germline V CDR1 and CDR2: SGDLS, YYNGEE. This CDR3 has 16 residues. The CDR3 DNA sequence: TGTGCCAGCAGCGTAGCCAGGTCTCGGACCGGCGCTGAAGCTTTCTTT. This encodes CASSVARSRTGAEAFF. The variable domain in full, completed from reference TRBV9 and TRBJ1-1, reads DSGVTQTPKHLITATGQRVTLRCSPRSGDLSVYWYQQSLDQGLQFLIQYYNGEERAKGNILERFSAQQFPDLHSELNLSSLELGDSALYFCASSVARSRTGAEAFFGQGTRLTVV.

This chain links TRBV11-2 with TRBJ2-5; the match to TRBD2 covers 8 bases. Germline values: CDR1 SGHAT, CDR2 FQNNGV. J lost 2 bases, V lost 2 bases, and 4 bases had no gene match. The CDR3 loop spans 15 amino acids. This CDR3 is CASSLNSGAQETQYF. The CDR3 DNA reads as TGTGCCAGCAGCTTAAATAGCGGGGCGCAAGAGACCCAGTACTTC.

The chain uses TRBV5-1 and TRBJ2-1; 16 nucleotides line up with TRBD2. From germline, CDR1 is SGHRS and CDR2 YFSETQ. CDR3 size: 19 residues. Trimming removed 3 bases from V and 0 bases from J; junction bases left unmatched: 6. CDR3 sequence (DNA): TGCGCCAGCAGCTCCGGGACTAGCGGGAGGGCCTTCTCCTACAATGAGCAGTTCTTC. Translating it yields CASSSGTSGRAFSYNEQFF. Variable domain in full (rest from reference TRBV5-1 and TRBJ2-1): KAGVTQTPRYLIKTRGQQVTLSCSPISGHRSVSWYQQTPGQGLQFLFEYFSETQRNKGNFPGRFSGRQFSNSRSEMNVSTLELGDSALYLCASSSGTSGRAFSYNEQFFGPGTRLTVL.

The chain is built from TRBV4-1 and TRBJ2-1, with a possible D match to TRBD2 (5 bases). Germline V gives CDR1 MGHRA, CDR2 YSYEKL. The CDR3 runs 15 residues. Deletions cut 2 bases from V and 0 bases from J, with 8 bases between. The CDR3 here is CASSQHRDSYNEQFF. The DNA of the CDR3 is TGCGCCAGCAGCCAACACCGGGACTCCTACAATGAGCAGTTCTTC.

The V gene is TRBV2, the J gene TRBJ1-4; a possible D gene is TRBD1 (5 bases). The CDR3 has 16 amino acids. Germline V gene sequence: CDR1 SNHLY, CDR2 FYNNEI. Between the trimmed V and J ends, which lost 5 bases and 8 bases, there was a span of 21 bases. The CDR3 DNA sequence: TGTGCCAGCAGTTCCTTTGGTGGCAGGGAGGGAGAAAAACTGTTTTTT. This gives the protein CASSSFGGREGEKLFF.

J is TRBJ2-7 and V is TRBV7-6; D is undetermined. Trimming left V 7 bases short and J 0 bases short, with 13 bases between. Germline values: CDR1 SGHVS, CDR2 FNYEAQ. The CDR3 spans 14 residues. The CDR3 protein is CASTPRGGSYEQYF. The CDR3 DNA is TGTGCCAGCACCCCGCGAGGCGGCTCCTACGAGCAGTACTTC.

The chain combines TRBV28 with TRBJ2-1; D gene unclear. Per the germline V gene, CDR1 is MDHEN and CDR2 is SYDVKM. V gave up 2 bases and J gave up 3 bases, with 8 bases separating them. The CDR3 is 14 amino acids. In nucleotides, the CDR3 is TGTGCCAGCAGTTTAGTAGTTCTCTACAATGAGCAGTTCTTC. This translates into CASSLVVLYNEQFF.

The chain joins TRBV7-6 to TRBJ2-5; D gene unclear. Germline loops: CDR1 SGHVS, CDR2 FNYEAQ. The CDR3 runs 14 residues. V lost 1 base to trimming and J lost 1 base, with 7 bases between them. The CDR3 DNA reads TGTGCCAGCAGCTTAGACCCAGGCCAAGAGACCCAGTACTTC. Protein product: CASSLDPGQETQYF.

CDR3 bases: TGTGCCAGTGGCCGAACAGACAGGGGGTCTGAAGCTTTCTTT. Translation: CASGRTDRGSEAFF. The chain couples TRBV9 to TRBJ1-1; 9 nucleotides match TRBD1. Unmatched junction bases numbered 11, after V lost 8 bases and J lost 6 bases. CDR1 and CDR2 from the germline V gene are SGDLS and YYNGEE. The CDR3 is 14 amino acids.

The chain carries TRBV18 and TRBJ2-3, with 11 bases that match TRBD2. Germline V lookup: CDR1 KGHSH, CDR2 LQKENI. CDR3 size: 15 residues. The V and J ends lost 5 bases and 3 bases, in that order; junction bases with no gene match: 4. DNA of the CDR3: TGTGCCAGCTCAACCGGGACTAGCGGAACAGATACGCAGTATTTT. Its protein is CASSTGTSGTDTQYF.

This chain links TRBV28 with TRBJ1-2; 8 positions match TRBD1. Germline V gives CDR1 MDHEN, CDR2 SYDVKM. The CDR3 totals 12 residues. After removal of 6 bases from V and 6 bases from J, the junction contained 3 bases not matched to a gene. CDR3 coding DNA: TGTGCCAGCAGGGACAGGGCGGATGGCTACACCTTC. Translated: CASRDRADGYTF.

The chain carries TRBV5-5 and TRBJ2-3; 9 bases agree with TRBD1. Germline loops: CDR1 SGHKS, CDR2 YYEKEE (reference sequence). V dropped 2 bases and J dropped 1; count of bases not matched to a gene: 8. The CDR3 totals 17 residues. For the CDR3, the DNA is TGTGCCAGCAGCTTTAATATCCGGGACAGGGGCACAGATACGCAGTATTTT. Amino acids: CASSFNIRDRGTDTQYF.

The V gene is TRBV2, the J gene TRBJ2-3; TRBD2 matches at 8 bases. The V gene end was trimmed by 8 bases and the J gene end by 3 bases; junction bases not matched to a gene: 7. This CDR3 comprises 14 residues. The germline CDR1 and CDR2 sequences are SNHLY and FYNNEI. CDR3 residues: CASPQQRGTDTQYF. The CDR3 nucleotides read TGTGCCAGCCCGCAGCAGCGGGGGACAGATACGCAGTATTTT. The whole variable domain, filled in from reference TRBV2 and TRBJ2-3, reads EPEVTQTPSHQVTQMGQEVILRCVPISNHLYFYWYRQILGQKVEFLVSFYNNEISEKSEIFDDQFSVERPDGSNFTLKIRSTKLEDSAMYFCASPQQRGTDTQYFGPGTRLTVL.

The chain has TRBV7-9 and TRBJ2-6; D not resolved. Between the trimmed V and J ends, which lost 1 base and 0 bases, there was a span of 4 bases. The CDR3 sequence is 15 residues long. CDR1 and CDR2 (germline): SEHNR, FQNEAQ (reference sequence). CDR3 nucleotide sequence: TGTGCCAGCAGCTTAGTGTTCTCTGGGGCCAACGTCCTGACTTTC. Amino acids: CASSLVFSGANVLTF.

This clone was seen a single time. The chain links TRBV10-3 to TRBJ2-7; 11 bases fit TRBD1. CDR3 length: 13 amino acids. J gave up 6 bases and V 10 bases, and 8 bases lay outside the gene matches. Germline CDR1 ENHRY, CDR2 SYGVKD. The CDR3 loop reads CATDKGQGAEQYF. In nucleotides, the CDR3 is TGTGCCACCGATAAAGGACAGGGGGCCGAGCAGTACTTC.

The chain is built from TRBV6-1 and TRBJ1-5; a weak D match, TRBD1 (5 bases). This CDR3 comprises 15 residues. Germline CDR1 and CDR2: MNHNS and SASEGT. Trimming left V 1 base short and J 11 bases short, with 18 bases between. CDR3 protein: CASSEVGGAAAAQHF. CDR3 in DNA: TGTGCCAGCAGTGAAGTGGGGGGAGCAGCTGCGGCCCAGCATTTT.

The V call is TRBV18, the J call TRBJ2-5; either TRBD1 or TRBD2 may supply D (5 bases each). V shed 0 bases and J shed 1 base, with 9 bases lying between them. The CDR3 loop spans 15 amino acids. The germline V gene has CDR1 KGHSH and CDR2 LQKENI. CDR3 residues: CASSPPRGVQETQYF. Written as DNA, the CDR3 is TGTGCCAGCTCACCACCGAGAGGGGTCCAAGAGACCCAGTACTTC.

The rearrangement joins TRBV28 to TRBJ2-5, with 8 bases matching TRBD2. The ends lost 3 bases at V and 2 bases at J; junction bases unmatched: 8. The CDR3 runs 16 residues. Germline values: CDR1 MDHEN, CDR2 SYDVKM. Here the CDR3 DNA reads TGTGCCAGCAGTTTTTTGACTGGCGGGGGGCAAGAGACCCAGTACTTC. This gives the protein CASSFLTGGGQETQYF.

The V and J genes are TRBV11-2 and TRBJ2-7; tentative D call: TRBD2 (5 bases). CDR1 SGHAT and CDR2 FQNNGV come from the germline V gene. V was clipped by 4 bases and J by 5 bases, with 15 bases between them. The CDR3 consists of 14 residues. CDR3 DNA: TGTGCCAGCAGCTCCGGCGGGCGGAAGAACGAGCAGTACTTC. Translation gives CASSSGGRKNEQYF.

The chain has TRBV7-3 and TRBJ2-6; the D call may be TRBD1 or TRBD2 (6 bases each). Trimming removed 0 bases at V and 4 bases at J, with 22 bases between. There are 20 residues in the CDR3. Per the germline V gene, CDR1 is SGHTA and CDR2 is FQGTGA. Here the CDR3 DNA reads TGTGCCAGCAGCTTAACGGGGGGCCTCGTTGCCCTTAGAGGGGCCAACGTCCTGACTTTC. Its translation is CASSLTGGLVALRGANVLTF.

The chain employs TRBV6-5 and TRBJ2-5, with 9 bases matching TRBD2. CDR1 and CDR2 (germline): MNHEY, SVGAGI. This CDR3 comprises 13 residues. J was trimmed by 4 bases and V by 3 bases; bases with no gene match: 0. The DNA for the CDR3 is TGTGCCAGCAGTTATAGCGGGGGAGAGACCCAGTACTTC. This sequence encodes CASSYSGGETQYF.

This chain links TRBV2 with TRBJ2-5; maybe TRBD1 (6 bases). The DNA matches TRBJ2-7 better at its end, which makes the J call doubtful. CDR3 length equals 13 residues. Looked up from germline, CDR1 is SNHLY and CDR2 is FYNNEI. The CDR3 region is CASTTGRSYEQYF. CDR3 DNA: TGTGCCAGCACGACAGGACGCTCCTACGAGCAGTACTTC.